Reported below is one TCR beta chain. Its antigen has not been determined. One end of the junction varies from germline; a read error may be responsible. CDR1 and CDR2, looked up from the germline V gene (reference sequence), are SEHNR and FQNEAQ. Spanning cysteine to phenylalanine, the CDR3 consists of 17 amino acids. CDR3 DNA only is kept here, 51 bases in frame from base 1. Library method: the immunoSEQ multiplex PCR assay. The multiplex PCR relied on a mix of 60 forward primers for TCR Vbeta segments and 13 reverse primers for TCR Jbeta segments. The CDR3 region of rearranged TCR beta genes was amplified from genomic DNA by a multiplex PCR assay. The amplified TCR beta libraries were sequenced on the Illumina HiSeq System as 87-base-pair reads. In the authors' own workflow: In a later analysis, about 80 million unique TCR beta chains were counted across the 650 to 750 repertoires, and around 11 million of these chains were shared by at least two donors. A nearest-neighbor algorithm error-corrected the raw reads and collapsed the reads into unique sequences, merging closely related sequences to remove PCR and sequencing errors. Alignment of CDR3 sequences to IMGT reference sequences was used to assign V, D and J gene segments. For a sequence to be retained, a match of at least six nucleotides to both a V gene segment and a J gene segment was required. Rearrangements were called productive when the CDR3 lacked stop codons and stayed in frame with V and J; all others were non-productive. CDR3 was defined according to IMGT convention as the region running from the second conserved V-encoded cysteine to the conserved J-encoded phenylalanine. Sequences without an unambiguous match to a single V gene segment were excluded from the earlier analysis of a few hundred of the donors. In an earlier analysis of 587 of the donors, a V segment was called functional when productive rearrangements were above 56.7%, and segregating when the standard deviation between donors exceeded 5%. A statistical classification framework was developed to diagnose cytomegalovirus status using the catalog of TCR beta chain sequences. V and J gene assignment, in a later analysis, came from comparing TCR nucleotide sequences with IMGT/GENE-DB human TR gene sequences. Using the TCRdist pipeline, a later analysis assigned CDR3 sequences along with most-parsimonious VDJ recombination scenarios. In a later analysis, each TCR beta chain was defined by its CDR3 amino acid sequence together with its V-gene family, and reads without a unique V-gene family were excluded. To address suspected cross-contamination and a sequencing artifact, a later analysis removed over 500 highly shared, low-generation-probability nucleotide sequences. For each public chain, a later analysis derived a clonal expansion index from normalized ranks of inferred template counts within each repertoire. Generation probabilities in a later analysis came from a VDJ recombination model fitted to out-of-frame rearrangements, and those results were checked against IGoR. A later analysis scored TCR-TCR, TCR-HLA and TCR-CMV co-occurrence with hypergeometric tests, applying a repertoire-size bias correction to TCR pairs. False discovery rates were estimated in a later analysis by permuting HLA or CMV assignments 20 times. In a later analysis, co-occurring TCRs were grouped with DBSCAN, and TCRdist sequence similarity was added when clustering was performed within HLA-allele-positive subsets. Repertoires with fewer than 30,000 or more than 120,000 public chains, plus five repertoires with anomalous nucleotide sharing, were excluded from co-occurrence clustering. The immuneACCESS repertoire file appears here via TCRdb, limited to in-frame rearrangements. These files lack a portion of the clones; in checked studies, under half of the deficit traces to unresolved V genes, and the cause of the others is not known. V and J calls and clone size are those listed in that table; D and trimming were worked out from the DNA. The sample contains tens of thousands of clones, approximately 70% of them found a single time. The ten biggest clones cover 14% of the sample.

The cohort consisted of 666 healthy bone marrow donors. At the time of sampling, every cohort member was nominally healthy, though immune exposures that went unrecorded were likely present. The donor tested CMV seropositive, placing the donor among the roughly 270 seropositive members of the cohort. Each donor provided a peripheral blood sample, and peripheral blood mononuclear cells were used for TCR beta sequencing. The Qiagen DNeasy Blood Extraction Kit was used to extract genomic DNA from the blood cell samples. The data were taken from a study of cytomegalovirus exposure and HLA in healthy donors (dated by TCRdb to about 2017). About the investigation overall: In an earlier analysis of approximately 640 of the donors, under 300 Gb of sequence data and approximately 100 million unique TCR beta sequences from about 179 million T cells were reported. Roughly 300 gigabases of sequencing data and roughly 81 million unique TCR sequences made up an early release that covered approximately 700 HLA-typed donors. Of the approximately 400 genotyped donors, 75% to 85% were placed in the genetic ancestry cluster associated with self-reported Caucasian donors. The study was designed to test whether signatures of past pathogen exposure could be identified by cataloging public T cell receptors. The study used immunosequencing to profile the T cell repertoires of approximately 690 subjects and linked those repertoires to cytomegalovirus serostatus. A separate validation cohort of roughly 120 different subjects was used in addition to the approximately 700-subject first cohort. To predict cytomegalovirus infection status, the study combined high-throughput TCR immunosequencing, statistical association of individual TCRs with disease status, and machine learning. A later analysis re-examined previously published TCR beta repertoires from about 670 donors and added high-resolution HLA genotyping to investigate patterns of TCR occurrence. Rather than drawing on any new phenotypic data, the later analysis identified candidate immune exposures from TCR beta sequences and the way those sequences occurred across donors. An earlier analysis of around 540 of the donors applied high-throughput TCR beta sequencing to assess whether each TCR beta V gene segment acted as functional or pseudogenic. Donor age, sex, ethnicity and CMV serostatus were collected together with the repertoire data. A later genetic analysis took genome-wide SNP genotypes for about 55% of the 666 donors and used that subset as a discovery cohort. Every discovery cohort repertoire had been produced on one sequencing platform. HLA typing included class I and class II loci at four-digit resolution. The number of donors typed differed by locus, with roughly 629-640 for A, B, C, DRB1 and DQB1, over 500 for DQA1, 600 to 610 for DPA1, and around 450 for DPB1. Four or five DR-DQ haplotypes were handled as single units for association and clustering because linkage in the cohort was strong. On average, 235,054 unique TCR beta nucleotide sequences were sequenced per donor among 300 to 500 genotyped donors of the cohort, with approximately 18% of those sequences being non-productive. General study outcomes and caveats: The authors suggested that the approach could potentially be generalized to other disease states and immunological phenotypes. In a later analysis, HLA-associated TCR beta chains showed more clonal expansion and lower generation probabilities than non-associated chains that were equally common. Linkage disequilibrium might explain the correlated functional status among segregating V segments, but an unknown experimental factor could not be ruled out. CMV serostatus was the only immune exposure information available for the cohort. A group of highly shared sequence variants was considered likely to be a technical artifact of the sequencing pipeline. Most TCR sequences were seen in very few donors, while some public TCRs were found in many individuals. Three of the identified cytomegalovirus-associated TCR beta chains were confirmed in vitro to be specific for cytomegalovirus antigens. In a later analysis, the rate of TCR association differed among HLA loci, with DRB1 alleles having the most associated TCRs and HLA-C alleles having the fewest. Assigning TCR associations to individual alleles was difficult when HLA alleles, especially DR and DQ, strongly co-occurred. Some IMGT-functional V segments, including TRBV6-2 and TRBV6-3, could not be distinguished by the 87-base-pair reads and were therefore excluded. A further reported finding was that TCR beta sequences accurately predicted the HLA-A and HLA-B alleles for most subjects in the first cohort. A later genetic analysis reported fewer N-insertions in productive TCRs among donors in an Asian-associated ancestry cluster than the roughly 700-donor mean. Presence/absence analyses assumed roughly uniform sequencing depth across donors, an assumption that may not hold. In the study, some 160 TCR beta chains were listed as associated with cytomegalovirus. The classifier was reported to diagnose cytomegalovirus status with high specificity and sensitivity in both the original and validation cohorts. An association between a missense DCLRE1C variant and V-gene and J-gene trimming of TCR beta chains was found in a later genetic analysis and replicated in an independent cohort. According to a later analysis, parvovirus B19, influenza, CMV and Epstein-Barr virus appeared linked to several top co-occurrence clusters. Specific HLA alleles were associated with over 15,000 TCR beta sequences at a false discovery rate of 0.05 in a later analysis. An earlier analysis of approximately 530 of the donors showed that most TCR beta V segments appeared in productive rearrangements either about 87% or about 30% of the time, which broadly matched IMGT annotations. Because HLA typing was missing for some donors at each locus, association tests included only the typed subset. Because counts were too low, 15 to 20 rarely observed V segments, including chromosome 9 orphons, were excluded from the earlier analysis of 587 of the donors. A later analysis found that most CMV-associated TCR beta chains appeared HLA-restricted, with HLA associations seemingly driven largely by CMV exposure. In this cohort, only TCR beta chains were sequenced, and detectable features were limited by the absence of alpha or paired-chain data.

Sequencing was carried out using PBMCs. This receptor was taken from a male donor in good health and CMV-seropositive. The rearrangement joined TRBV7-9 to TRBJ2-2, with 7 middle bases fitting TRBD1. The DNA is TGTTCCAGCAGCCCCGGGACAGAGCCCGGATTCACCGGGGAGCTGTTTTTT. It encodes CSSSPGTEPGFTGELFF.